Below, 10 T cell receptor beta chains from the same sample are listed, as sequenced in a study of metastatic and nonmetastatic thyroid tumors. All patients were treatment-naive before thyroid surgery. TCRdb recomputed clones from the PCR reads via MiXCR. The sample holds some 93,000 clones, 10% to 15% seen once. Source material: blood. The receptors were sampled from a female donor with papillary thyroid cancer or a benign thyroid nodule (not recorded which). Some clones in this sample may be carry-over from other donors' samples.

Remarks on this clone: It may be a read error: a sequence one base away is much more abundant. The sample contains more than one DNA sequence encoding this CDR3. V and J are TRBV18 and TRBJ1-1, with a possible D match to TRBD1 (5 bases). The CDR3 has 13 residues. CDR1 is KGHSH, CDR2 LQKENI, per germline. Here the CDR3 DNA reads TGTGCCAGCTCACCACGTCCGGACACCGAAGCTTTCTTT. This translates into CASSPRPDTEAFF.

This clone was recorded many times. The chain is built from TRBV28 and TRBJ2-3; 9 bases are a match to TRBD1. The CDR3 has 16 amino acids. After removal of 1 base from V and 6 bases from J, the junction contained 8 bases not matched to a gene. The germline gives CDR1 MDHEN, CDR2 SYDVKM. In DNA form, the CDR3 reads TGTGCCAGCAGTTTATCGGGACAGGGAAATTGGGATACGCAGTATTTT. Translation: CASSLSGQGNWDTQYF.

Comment on this clone: This may be a read error, as it is one base from a much larger clone. It is unclear where the CDR3 begins or ends on the DNA, so no DNA is shown, and the CDR3 is as TCRdb lists it. V and J are TRBV19 and TRBJ1-2; TRBD1, the table's D call, was not compared with the DNA. The germline V gene encodes CDR1 LNHDA and CDR2 SQIVND (reference sequence). The CDR3 is 13 amino acids in total, end residues counted. This chain's CDR3 is CASALQGDYGCTF.

This clone was counted at least ten times. The chain joins TRBV2 to TRBJ2-2; TRBD1 matches at 10 bases. J gave up 4 bases and V 4 bases, and 3 bases lay outside the gene matches. CDR3 size: 15 residues. The germline gives CDR1 SNHLY, CDR2 FYNNEI. CDR3 sequence (DNA): TGTGCCAGCAGTGGGACAGGGGGTCCCACCGGGGAGCTGTTTTTT. Its translation is CASSGTGGPTGELFF.

Details on this clone: This may arise from a read error, as a much more abundant clone is one base away. This rearrangement joins TRBV19 to TRBJ2-3; tentative D call: TRBD2 (6 bases). Germline assignment: CDR1 LNHDA and CDR2 SQIVND (reference sequence). The CDR3 has 13 amino acids. CDR3 amino acids: CAISDRGFDTQYF. The CDR3 region has the DNA TGTGCCATTAGTGACCGGGGGTTCGATACGCAGTATTTT.

This clone has at least ten counts. The chain combines TRBV6-1 with TRBJ2-7; D ambiguous. In germline, CDR1 is MNHNS, CDR2 SASEGT. V was clipped by 5 bases and J by 0 bases, with 14 bases between them. The CDR3 is made up of 15 amino acids. The CDR3 loop is CASSPFPPSSYEQYF. The DNA for the CDR3 is TGTGCCAGCAGTCCCTTTCCTCCAAGCTCCTACGAGCAGTACTTC.

The CDR3 region is CASAWRTAYYEKLFF. Written as DNA, the CDR3 is TGTGCCAGCGCGTGGAGGACAGCGTATTATGAAAAACTGTTTTTT. This chain connects TRBV28 to TRBJ1-4; D possibly corresponds to TRBD1 (6 bases). Trimming cost V 8 bases and J 6 bases, with 19 bases left between them. Germline CDR1 MDHEN, CDR2 SYDVKM. The CDR3 extends over 15 amino acids.

The rearrangement uses TRBV3-1 and TRBJ2-1; weak D call: TRBD2 (5 bases). The CDR3 covers 17 residues. CDR1 is LGHDT, CDR2 YNNKEL, per germline (reference sequence). V was trimmed by 4 bases and J by 1 base, leaving 17 bases between them. CDR3 coding DNA: TGTGCCAGCAGCCCCCAGAGGTGGAGAGGGTCCTACAATGAGCAGTTCTTC. This translates into CASSPQRWRGSYNEQFF.

This clone came up many times. The V and J genes are TRBV27 and TRBJ1-6; 7 nucleotides line up with TRBD1. The J segment lost 7 bases and the V segment lost 5 bases, leaving 8 bases of the junction unmatched. The germline gives CDR1 MNHEY, CDR2 SMNVEV (reference sequence). The CDR3 is 15 residues long. The CDR3 is CASSPGTAPNSPLHF. The CDR3, as DNA: TGTGCCAGCAGTCCCGGGACAGCTCCGAATTCACCCCTCCACTTT.

The sample holds many counts of this clone. The chain combines TRBV11-2 with TRBJ1-4; 7 bases fit TRBD1. The CDR3 spans 13 residues. With V trimmed by 5 bases and J by 4 bases, 1 base remained unmatched. The V gene's germline CDR1 is SGHAT and CDR2 FQNNGV. The CDR3 nucleotides read TGTGCCAGCAGCAGGACAGGTAATGAAAAACTGTTTTTT. Its protein product is CASSRTGNEKLFF.